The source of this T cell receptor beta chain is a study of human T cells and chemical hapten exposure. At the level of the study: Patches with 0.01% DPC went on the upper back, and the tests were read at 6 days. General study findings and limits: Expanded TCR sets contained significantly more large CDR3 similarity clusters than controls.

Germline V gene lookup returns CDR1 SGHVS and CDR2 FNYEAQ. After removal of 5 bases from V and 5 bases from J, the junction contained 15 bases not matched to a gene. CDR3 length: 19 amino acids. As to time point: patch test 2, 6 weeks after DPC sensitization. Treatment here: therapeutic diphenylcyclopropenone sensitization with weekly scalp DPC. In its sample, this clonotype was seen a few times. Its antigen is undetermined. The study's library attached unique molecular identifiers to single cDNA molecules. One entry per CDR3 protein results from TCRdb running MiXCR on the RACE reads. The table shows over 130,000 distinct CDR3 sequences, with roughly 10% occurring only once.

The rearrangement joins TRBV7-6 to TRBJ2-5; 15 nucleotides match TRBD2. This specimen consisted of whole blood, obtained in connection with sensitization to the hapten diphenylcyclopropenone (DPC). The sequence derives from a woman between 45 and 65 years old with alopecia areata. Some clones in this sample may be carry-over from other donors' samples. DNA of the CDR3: TGTGCCAGCAGCCCGGGACTAGCGGGAGGATTCAGCGGTTTGGAGACCCAGTACTTC. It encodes CASSPGLAGGFSGLETQYF.